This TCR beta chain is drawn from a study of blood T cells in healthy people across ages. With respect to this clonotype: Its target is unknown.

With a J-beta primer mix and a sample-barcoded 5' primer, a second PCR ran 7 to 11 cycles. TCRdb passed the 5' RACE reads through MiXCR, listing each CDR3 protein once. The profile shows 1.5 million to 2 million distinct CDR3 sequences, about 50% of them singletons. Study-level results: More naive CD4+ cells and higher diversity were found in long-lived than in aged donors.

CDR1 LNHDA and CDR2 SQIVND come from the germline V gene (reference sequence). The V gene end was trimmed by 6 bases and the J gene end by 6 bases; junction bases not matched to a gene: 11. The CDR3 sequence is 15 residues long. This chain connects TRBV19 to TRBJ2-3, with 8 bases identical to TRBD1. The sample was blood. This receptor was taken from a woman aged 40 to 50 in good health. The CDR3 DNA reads TGTGCCAGTAGCACAGGACAGGGCCACGGGGATACGCAGTATTTT. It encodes CASSTGQGHGDTQYF.